The 11 T cell receptor beta chains in this list originate from one sample, sequenced in a study of glioma-infiltrating T cells. TCR alpha and beta CDR3 regions were amplified from RNA using iRepertoire nested multiplex PCR. TCRdb reprocessed the multiplex PCR reads via MiXCR and lists one record per CDR3 protein. The sample lists 90,000 to 100,000 distinct CDR3 sequences; roughly 37% were seen once. Material for sequencing was glioma tissue, nonneoplastic brain tissue, or PBMCs (not recorded which). The receptors originated from a human donor with low-grade glioma or glioblastoma, undergoing nonglioma brain surgery, or in good health (not recorded which).

This clonotype was seen repeatedly, ten times or more. The V call is TRBV27, the J call TRBJ2-1; 13 bases line up with TRBD2. The CDR3 contains 16 residues. Germline CDR1 reads MNHEY; CDR2 reads SMNVEV (reference sequence). The V segment lost 5 bases and the J segment 4 bases; nucleotides outside the gene matches: 5. CDR3 sequence: CASSPLAGGLYNEQFF. The CDR3 DNA is TGTGCCAGCAGTCCACTAGCGGGAGGGTTATACAATGAGCAGTTCTTC.

This clonotype was detected ten times or more. The chain uses TRBV10-1 and TRBJ2-3, with 10 bases that match TRBD1. In germline, CDR1 is WNHNN, CDR2 SYGVQD (reference sequence). The V segment lost 2 bases and the J segment 4 bases; nucleotides outside the gene matches: 3. The CDR3 is made up of 15 amino acids. CDR3 in DNA: TGCGCCAGCAGTGAGGGGGACAGGGGCGCAGATACGCAGTATTTT. Protein sequence: CASSEGDRGADTQYF.

In this sample, this clonotype turned up many times. J is TRBJ2-1 and V is TRBV4-2; D not certain. Trimming pared 0 bases from V and 1 base from J, leaving 7 bases between. CDR1 and CDR2 from the germline V gene are LGHNA and YNFKEQ. The CDR3 is 15 residues long. As DNA, the CDR3 is TGTGCCAGCAGCCAAGATCTGACTTCCTACAATGAGCAGTTCTTC. It encodes CASSQDLTSYNEQFF.

About this clonotype itself: One junction end disagrees with the germline gene, perhaps due to a read error. V gene TRBV20-1 combines with J gene TRBJ2-5; the D is unclear. This CDR3 has 11 residues. The V gene's germline CDR1 is DFQATT and CDR2 SNEGSKA (reference sequence). CDR3 residues: CSAHGKETRYF. Here the CDR3 DNA reads TGCAGTGCTCACGGAAAAGAGACCCGGTACTTC.

This clonotype was observed many times. The chain links TRBV6-1 to TRBJ2-5, with TRBD1 matching over 7 bases. Germline values: CDR1 MNHNS, CDR2 SASEGT. CDR3 length: 14 residues. The ends lost 7 bases at V and 2 bases at J; junction bases unmatched: 7. The CDR3 coding sequence is TGTGCCAGCACGGCCCCGACAGGGCAAGAGACCCAGTACTTC. As protein: CASTAPTGQETQYF.

The chain employs TRBV7-9 and TRBJ2-1; no firm D call. This CDR3 is 14 amino acids long. Per the germline V gene, CDR1 is SEHNR and CDR2 is FQNEAQ (reference sequence). The ends were cut back, 8 bases at V and 1 base at J, with 12 bases in the middle. The CDR3 DNA sequence: TGTGCCAGCGACCAGGTGTCATCCTACAATGAGCAGTTCTTC. It specifies CASDQVSSYNEQFF.

This clonotype was picked up many times. The chain is built from TRBV6-2 or TRBV6-3 and TRBJ2-5; D may match TRBD1 or TRBD2 (5 bases each). This CDR3 has 15 amino acids. V lost 5 bases, J lost 4 bases, and 17 bases lay in between. Germline V gene lookup returns CDR1 MNHEY and CDR2 SVGEGT. CDR3 sequence: CASSPRGSRGETQYF. In DNA form, the CDR3 reads TGTGCCAGCAGTCCCCGGGGCTCGAGGGGAGAGACCCAGTACTTC.

In this sample, this clonotype turned up many times. The J gene is TRBJ1-1, the V gene TRBV5-4; D perhaps matches TRBD1 (6 bases). The CDR3 runs to 15 residues. CDR1 SGHNT and CDR2 YYREEE come from the germline V gene (reference sequence). Trimming took 4 bases from V and 1 from J, leaving 14 bases between them. The chain's CDR3 is CASSPLQGRNTEAFF. The CDR3 DNA sequence: TGTGCCAGCAGCCCCCTGCAGGGGAGGAACACTGAAGCTTTCTTT.

This clonotype was picked up many times. The chain is built from TRBV7-8 and TRBJ2-7, with 7 bases matching TRBD1. CDR3 length: 17 residues. After removal of 1 base from V and 2 bases from J, the junction contained 11 bases not matched to a gene. CDR1 is SGHVS and CDR2 is FQNEAQ in the germline V gene. CDR3 region: CASSLGFRDSHTYEQYF. CDR3 bases: TGTGCCAGCAGCTTAGGTTTTCGGGACAGCCACACCTACGAGCAGTACTTC.

Notes on this clonotype: This may be a read error, as it is one base from a much larger clone. V and J are TRBV13 and TRBJ2-7; 9 bases fit TRBD2. Germline CDR1 PRHDT, CDR2 FYEKMQ (reference sequence). Germline trimming cut 6 bases from V and 7 bases from J; bases unmatched to any gene: 7. CDR3 length: 13 residues. The CDR3 loop is CASSAGGGNEQYF. The DNA for the CDR3 is TGTGCCAGCAGTGCGGGAGGGGGTAATGAGCAGTACTTC.

This clonotype was counted a few times. This chain's CDR3 is CASSLGRGDAHEQYF. In DNA, the CDR3 is TGTGCCAGCAGCTTGGGAAGGGGCGACGCCCACGAGCAGTACTTC. This rearrangement joins TRBV5-5 to TRBJ2-7, with TRBD1 as a possible D gene (5 bases). The CDR3 is 15 residues long. Germline assignment: CDR1 SGHKS and CDR2 YYEKEE (reference sequence). Trimming cost V 0 bases and J 5 bases, with 15 bases left between them. The variable domain in full, completed from reference TRBV5-5 and TRBJ2-7, reads DAGVTQSPTHLIKTRGQQVTLRCSPISGHKSVSWYQQVLGQGPQFIFQYYEKEERGRGNFPDRFSARQFPNYSSELNVNALLLGDSALYLCASSLGRGDAHEQYFGPGTRLTVT.